Shown below are 15 T cell receptor beta chains from a single sample sequenced in a study of shared clonotypes between healthy human individuals. Profiled with immunoSEQ multiplex PCR; TCRdb holds only in-frame clones, not every one. The data hold about 230,000 clones, with 60% to 70% observed a single time. Sequenced input: memory CD4+ T cells sorted from blood. Subset given: CD45RA-negative fraction. The receptors here all came from a man aged 25 to 40 in good health.

The chain has TRBV19 and TRBJ1-5; 10 bases line up with TRBD1. With V trimmed by 4 bases and J by 1 base, 4 bases remained unmatched. CDR3 length: 16 amino acids. CDR1 is LNHDA, CDR2 SQIVND, per germline (reference sequence). The CDR3 sequence: CASSKDRGGSNQPQHF. CDR3 nucleotide sequence: TGTGCCAGTAGTAAGGACAGGGGGGGGAGCAATCAGCCCCAGCATTTT.

The rearrangement uses TRBV11-2 and TRBJ1-3, with a tentative D call TRBD1 (5 bases). V lost 5 bases to trimming and J lost 0 bases, with 23 bases between them. Germline assignment: CDR1 SGHAT and CDR2 FQNNGV. The CDR3 length is 19 residues. CDR3 nucleotide sequence: TGTGCCAGCAGCCGCCGGGGGAGCACTATTAAATACTCTGGAAACACCATATATTTT. Encoded protein: CASSRRGSTIKYSGNTIYF.

CDR3 sequence (DNA): TGTGCCAGCAGTCGACAGGGGAGAAACATTCAGTACTTC. Amino acid sequence: CASSRQGRNIQYF. The chain links TRBV27 to TRBJ2-4, with 8 nucleotides matching TRBD1. Germline loops: CDR1 MNHEY, CDR2 SMNVEV (reference sequence). This CDR3 has 13 residues. Trimming at V came to 5 bases and at J to 6 bases, leaving 3 bases not matched to a gene.

This clone was counted only a few times. CDR3 coding DNA: TGCGCCAGCAGCTTGTTTCAGGGGACAGTCAAGGAGACCCAGTACTTC. This sequence encodes CASSLFQGTVKETQYF. The chain employs TRBV5-1 and TRBJ2-5; 7 nucleotides line up with TRBD1. The germline V gene encodes CDR1 SGHRS and CDR2 YFSETQ. This CDR3 comprises 16 residues. Trimming took 1 base from V and 5 from J; bases not matched to a gene: 11.

The chain employs TRBV5-4 and TRBJ2-1; possibly TRBD1 or TRBD2 for D (5 bases each). CDR1 is SGHNT, CDR2 YYREEE, per germline (reference sequence). The V gene lost 4 bases and the J gene lost 0 bases, with 11 bases spanning the gap. The CDR3 has 15 amino acids. CDR3 nucleotide sequence: TGTGCCAGCAGCCCAGGGACCACCTCCTACAATGAGCAGTTCTTC. Amino acids: CASSPGTTSYNEQFF.

The chain has TRBV6-5 and TRBJ1-4, with a possible D match to TRBD1 (5 bases). Trimming stripped 2 bases from V and 5 bases from J, with 15 bases between. Per germline, CDR1 MNHEY and CDR2 SVGAGI. This CDR3 comprises 16 residues. DNA of the CDR3: TGTGCCAGCAGTTACGGGGGTGGCGGGGCAAATGAAAAACTGTTTTTT. Translated, it gives CASSYGGGGANEKLFF.

CDR3 residues: CASSVGPGQHTGELFF. DNA for the CDR3: TGTGCCAGCAGCGTAGGGCCGGGACAGCACACCGGGGAGCTGTTTTTT. V usage is TRBV9 and J usage is TRBJ2-2; 7 bases fit TRBD1. Looked up from germline, CDR1 is SGDLS and CDR2 is YYNGEE. This CDR3 is built from 16 residues. V was pared by 0 bases and J by 3 bases, with 5 bases of the junction left unmatched. The full variable domain, completed using reference TRBV9 and TRBJ2-2, is DSGVTQTPKHLITATGQRVTLRCSPRSGDLSVYWYQQSLDQGLQFLIQYYNGEERAKGNILERFSAQQFPDLHSELNLSSLELGDSALYFCASSVGPGQHTGELFFGEGSRLTVL.

The chain couples TRBV7-9 to TRBJ2-7, with D perhaps matching TRBD2 (5 bases). Germline assignment: CDR1 SEHNR and CDR2 FQNEAQ (reference sequence). With 8 bases removed from V and 4 bases from J, the gap between germline ends came to 18 bases. The CDR3 is 14 amino acids. The CDR3 region is CASGSDSPPYEQYF. CDR3 nucleotide sequence: TGTGCCAGCGGTTCGGACTCTCCCCCTTACGAGCAGTACTTC. The whole variable domain, filled in from reference TRBV7-9 and TRBJ2-7, reads DTGVSQNPRHKITKRGQNVTFRCDPISEHNRLYWYRQTLGQGPEFLTYFQNEAQLEKSRLLSDRFSAERPKGSFSTLEIQRTEQGDSAMYLCASGSDSPPYEQYFGPGTRLTVT.

The rearrangement links TRBV28 to TRBJ2-1; D is possibly TRBD2 (5 bases). Germline assignment: CDR1 MDHEN and CDR2 SYDVKM. The CDR3 has 15 residues. Trimming removed 3 bases from V and 6 bases from J, with 15 bases in between. This CDR3 reads CASSFLSGTINEQFF. The CDR3 DNA reads TGTGCCAGCAGTTTTTTGTCGGGAACTATCAATGAGCAGTTCTTC.

The sample holds a few counts of this clone. This chain connects TRBV29-1 to TRBJ2-3; 7 bases fit TRBD1. The CDR3 sequence is 15 residues long. Germline CDR1 SQVTM, CDR2 ANQGSEA. V was pared by 0 bases and J by 6 bases, with 9 bases of the junction left unmatched. The CDR3 here is CSVEDFSGGTDTQYF. The CDR3 DNA is TGCAGCGTTGAAGATTTTTCAGGGGGAACGGATACGCAGTATTTT.

The V call is TRBV5-1, the J call TRBJ2-7, with TRBD2 identical over 11 bases. The CDR3 extends over 14 amino acids. Unmatched junction bases numbered 6, after V lost 5 bases and J lost 5 bases. Germline CDR1 is SGHRS and CDR2 is YFSETQ. Here the CDR3 reads CASRLAGGPNEQYF. CDR3 coding DNA: TGCGCCAGCAGATTAGCGGGAGGGCCGAACGAGCAGTACTTC.

In its sample, this clone was seen a few times. This sequence joins TRBV2 and TRBJ1-2; 8 bases are a match to TRBD1. The length of the CDR3 is 14 residues. The germline V gene has CDR1 SNHLY and CDR2 FYNNEI. Trimming removed 6 bases from V and 10 bases from J; junction bases left unmatched: 13. CDR3 sequence (DNA): TGTGCCAGCAGCGCTGGGACAGGTCAGGAGTTCTACACCTTC. It specifies CASSAGTGQEFYTF.

This clone has just one count. The rearrangement links TRBV30 to TRBJ1-4; D remains ambiguous. Germline CDR1 GTSNPN, CDR2 SVGIG (reference sequence). Between the trimmed V and J ends, which lost 1 base and 0 bases, there was a span of 9 bases. The CDR3 totals 15 residues. CDR3 residues: CAWSEGHATNEKLFF. The DNA for the CDR3 is TGTGCCTGGAGTGAAGGGCACGCAACTAATGAAAAACTGTTTTTT.

This chain's CDR3 is CASRARDSKLSFSYEQYF. CDR3 in DNA: TGTGCCAGCAGAGCTCGGGACAGCAAACTTTCTTTCTCCTACGAGCAGTACTTC. This rearrangement joins TRBV6-4 to TRBJ2-7; 7 nucleotides line up with TRBD1. Germline loops: CDR1 MRHNA, CDR2 SNTAGT. Unmatched junction bases numbered 17, after V lost 6 bases and J lost 0 bases. The CDR3 runs 18 residues.

This rearrangement joins TRBV5-1 to TRBJ2-3; the match to TRBD2 covers 8 bases. The germline V gene has CDR1 SGHRS and CDR2 YFSETQ. The J segment lost 5 bases and the V segment lost 0 bases, leaving 2 bases of the junction unmatched. The CDR3 runs 14 residues. Here the CDR3 DNA reads TGCGCCAGCAGCTTGGCACTAGCGGTAGATACGCAGTATTTT. Protein product: CASSLALAVDTQYF.